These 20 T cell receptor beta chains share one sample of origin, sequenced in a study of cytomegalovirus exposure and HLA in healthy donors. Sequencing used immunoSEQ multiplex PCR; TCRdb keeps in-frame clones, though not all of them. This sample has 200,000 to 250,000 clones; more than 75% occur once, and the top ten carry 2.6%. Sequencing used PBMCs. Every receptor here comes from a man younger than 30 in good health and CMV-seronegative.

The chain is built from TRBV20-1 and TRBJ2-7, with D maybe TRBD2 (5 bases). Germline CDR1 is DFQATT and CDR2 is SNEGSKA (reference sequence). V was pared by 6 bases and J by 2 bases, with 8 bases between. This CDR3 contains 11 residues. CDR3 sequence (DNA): TGCAGTGCCGGACTTACCTACGAGCAGTACTTC. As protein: CSAGLTYEQYF.

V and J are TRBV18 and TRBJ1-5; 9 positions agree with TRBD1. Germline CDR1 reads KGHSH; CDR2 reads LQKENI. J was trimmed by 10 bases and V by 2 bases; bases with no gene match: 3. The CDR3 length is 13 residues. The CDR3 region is CASSPGTGQPQHF. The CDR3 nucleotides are TGTGCCAGCTCACCAGGGACAGGGCAACCCCAGCATTTT. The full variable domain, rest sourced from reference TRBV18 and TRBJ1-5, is NAGVMQNPRHLVRRRGQEARLRCSPMKGHSHVYWYRQLPEEGLKFMVYLQKENIIDESGMPKERFSAEFPKEGPSILRIQQVVRGDSAAYFCASSPGTGQPQHFGDGTRLSIL.

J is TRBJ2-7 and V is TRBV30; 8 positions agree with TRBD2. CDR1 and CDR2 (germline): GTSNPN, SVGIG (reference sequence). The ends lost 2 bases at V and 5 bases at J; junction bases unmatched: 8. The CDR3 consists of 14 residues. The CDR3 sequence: CAWSSGSRGDEQYF. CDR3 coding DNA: TGTGCCTGGAGTAGCGGGAGCAGGGGCGACGAGCAGTACTTC.

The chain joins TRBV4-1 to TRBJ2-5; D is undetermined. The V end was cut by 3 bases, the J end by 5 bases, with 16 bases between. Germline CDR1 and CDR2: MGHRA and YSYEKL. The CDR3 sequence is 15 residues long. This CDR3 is CASSHQALLPETQYF. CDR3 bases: TGCGCCAGCAGCCATCAAGCCCTCCTCCCTGAGACCCAGTACTTC.

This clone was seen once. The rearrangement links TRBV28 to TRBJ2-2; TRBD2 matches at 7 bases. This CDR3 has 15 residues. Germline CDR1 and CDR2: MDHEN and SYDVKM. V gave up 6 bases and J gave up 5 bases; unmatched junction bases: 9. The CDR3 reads CASRTGTTRTGELFF. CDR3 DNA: TGTGCCAGCAGGACGGGGACTACAAGGACCGGGGAGCTGTTTTTT.

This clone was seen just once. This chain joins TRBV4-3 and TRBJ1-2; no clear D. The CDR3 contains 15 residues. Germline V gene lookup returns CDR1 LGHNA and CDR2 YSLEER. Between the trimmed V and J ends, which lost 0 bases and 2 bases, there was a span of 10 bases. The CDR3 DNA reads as TGCGCCAGCAGCCAAGATCGCGCCGGGAACTATGGCTACACCTTC. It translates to CASSQDRAGNYGYTF.

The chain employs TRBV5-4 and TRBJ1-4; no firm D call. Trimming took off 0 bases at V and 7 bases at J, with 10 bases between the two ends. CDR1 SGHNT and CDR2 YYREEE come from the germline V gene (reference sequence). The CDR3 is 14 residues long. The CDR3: CASSLAGGSEKLFF. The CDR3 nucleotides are TGTGCCAGCAGCTTGGCCGGCGGATCTGAAAAACTGTTTTTT.

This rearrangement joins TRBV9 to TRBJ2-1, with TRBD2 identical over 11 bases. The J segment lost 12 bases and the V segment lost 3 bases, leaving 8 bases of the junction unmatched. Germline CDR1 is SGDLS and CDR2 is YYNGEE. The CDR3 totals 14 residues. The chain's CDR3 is CASSAVAGGPWQFF. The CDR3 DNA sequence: TGTGCCAGCAGCGCTGTAGCGGGAGGGCCTTGGCAGTTCTTC.

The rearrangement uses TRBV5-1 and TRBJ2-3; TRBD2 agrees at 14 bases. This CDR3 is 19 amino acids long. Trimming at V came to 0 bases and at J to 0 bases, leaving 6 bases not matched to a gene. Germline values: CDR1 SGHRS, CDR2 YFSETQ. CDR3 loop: CASSLAWTSGGLSTDTQYF. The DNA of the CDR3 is TGCGCCAGCAGCTTGGCGTGGACTAGCGGGGGGCTAAGCACAGATACGCAGTATTTT.

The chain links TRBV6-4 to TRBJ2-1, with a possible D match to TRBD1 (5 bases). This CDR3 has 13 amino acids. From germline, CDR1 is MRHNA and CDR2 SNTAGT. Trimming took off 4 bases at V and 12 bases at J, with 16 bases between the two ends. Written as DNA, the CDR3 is TGTGCCAGCAGTGCCACCGCACAGCAGGGGCAGTTCTTC. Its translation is CASSATAQQGQFF.

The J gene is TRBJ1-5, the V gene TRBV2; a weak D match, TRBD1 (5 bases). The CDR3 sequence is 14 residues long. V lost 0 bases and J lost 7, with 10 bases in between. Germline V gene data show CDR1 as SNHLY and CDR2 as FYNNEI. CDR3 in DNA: TGTGCCAGCAGTGAAGCACGCGGGGACCAGCCCCAGCATTTT. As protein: CASSEARGDQPQHF.

The CDR3: CAWSVDSGSGDTQYF. CDR3 bases: TGTGCCTGGAGTGTAGATAGCGGGAGTGGAGATACGCAGTATTTT. The genes are TRBV30 and TRBJ2-3; TRBD2 aligns across 9 bases. CDR3 length: 15 residues. Germline V gene lookup returns CDR1 GTSNPN and CDR2 SVGIG (reference sequence). Losses at the gene ends were 0 bases for V and 5 bases for J; bases not matched to a gene: 6. Full variable domain (outside the CDR3, taken from reference TRBV30 and TRBJ2-3): SQTIHQWPATLVQPVGSPLSLECTVEGTSNPNLYWYRQAAGRGLQLLFYSVGIGQISSEVPQNLSASRPQDRQFILSSKKLLLSDSGFYLCAWSVDSGSGDTQYFGPGTRLTVL.

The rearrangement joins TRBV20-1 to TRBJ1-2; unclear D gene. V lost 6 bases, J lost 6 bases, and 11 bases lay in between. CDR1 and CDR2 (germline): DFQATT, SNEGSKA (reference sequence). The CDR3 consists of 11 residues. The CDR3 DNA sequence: TGCAGTGCAGGGCGGGCGGATGGCTACACCTTC. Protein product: CSAGRADGYTF.

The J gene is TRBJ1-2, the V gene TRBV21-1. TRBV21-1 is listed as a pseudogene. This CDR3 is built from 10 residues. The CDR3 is CARREDRYTF. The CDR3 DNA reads TGTGCCAGGAGAGAAGATCGCTACACCTTC.

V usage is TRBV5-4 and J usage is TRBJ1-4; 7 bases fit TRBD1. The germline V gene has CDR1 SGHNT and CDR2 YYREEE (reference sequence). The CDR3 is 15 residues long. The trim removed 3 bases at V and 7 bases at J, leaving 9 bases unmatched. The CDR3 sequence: CASSSSTGLAEKLFF. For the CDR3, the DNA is TGTGCCAGCAGCTCGTCGACAGGGCTTGCTGAAAAACTGTTTTTT.

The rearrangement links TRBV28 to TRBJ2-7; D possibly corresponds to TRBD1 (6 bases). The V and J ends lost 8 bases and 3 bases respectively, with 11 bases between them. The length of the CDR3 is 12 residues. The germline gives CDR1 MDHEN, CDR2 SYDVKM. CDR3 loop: CASLEQGYEQYF. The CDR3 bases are TGTGCCAGCTTAGAACAGGGCTACGAGCAGTACTTC.

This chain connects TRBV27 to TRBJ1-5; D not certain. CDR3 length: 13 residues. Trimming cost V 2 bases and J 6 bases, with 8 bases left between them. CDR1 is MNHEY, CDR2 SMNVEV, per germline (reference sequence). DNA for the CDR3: TGTGCCAGCAGTTTAGATTTGAGTCAGCCCCAGCATTTT. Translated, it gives CASSLDLSQPQHF.

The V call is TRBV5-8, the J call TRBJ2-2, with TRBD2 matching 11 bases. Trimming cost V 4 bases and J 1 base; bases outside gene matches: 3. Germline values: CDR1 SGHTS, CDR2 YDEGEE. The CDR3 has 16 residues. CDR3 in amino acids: CASSPGTSGNTGELFF. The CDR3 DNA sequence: TGTGCCAGCAGCCCGGGGACTAGCGGGAACACCGGGGAGCTGTTTTTT.

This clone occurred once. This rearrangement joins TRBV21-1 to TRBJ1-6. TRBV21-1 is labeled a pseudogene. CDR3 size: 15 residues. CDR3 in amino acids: CASSKGPTGGSPLHF. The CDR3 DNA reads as TGTGCCAGCAGCAAAGGCCCGACCGGGGGTTCACCCCTCCACTTT.

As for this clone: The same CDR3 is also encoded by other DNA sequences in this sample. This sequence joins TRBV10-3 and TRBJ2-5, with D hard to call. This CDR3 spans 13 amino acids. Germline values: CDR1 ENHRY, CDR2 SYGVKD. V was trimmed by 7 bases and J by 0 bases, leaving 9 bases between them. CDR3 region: CAITSGDQETQYF. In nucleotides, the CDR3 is TGTGCCATCACCTCCGGAGACCAAGAGACCCAGTACTTC.